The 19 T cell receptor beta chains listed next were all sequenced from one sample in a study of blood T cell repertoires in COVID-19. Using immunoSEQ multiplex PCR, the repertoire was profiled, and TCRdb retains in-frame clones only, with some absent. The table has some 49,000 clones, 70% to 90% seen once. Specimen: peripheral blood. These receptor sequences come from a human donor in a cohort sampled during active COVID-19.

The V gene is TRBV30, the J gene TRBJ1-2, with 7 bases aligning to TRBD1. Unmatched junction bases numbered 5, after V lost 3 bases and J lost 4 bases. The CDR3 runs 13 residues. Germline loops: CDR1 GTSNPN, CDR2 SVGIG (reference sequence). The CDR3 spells CAWSIGTVYGYTF. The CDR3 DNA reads TGTGCCTGGAGCATCGGGACAGTCTATGGCTACACCTTC.

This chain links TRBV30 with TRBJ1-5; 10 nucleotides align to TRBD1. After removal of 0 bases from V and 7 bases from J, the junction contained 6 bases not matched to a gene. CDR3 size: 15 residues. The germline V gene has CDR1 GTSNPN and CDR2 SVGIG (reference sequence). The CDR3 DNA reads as TGTGCCTGGAGTGTAGGACAGGGGGTTTGGCAGCCCCAGCATTTT. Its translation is CAWSVGQGVWQPQHF.

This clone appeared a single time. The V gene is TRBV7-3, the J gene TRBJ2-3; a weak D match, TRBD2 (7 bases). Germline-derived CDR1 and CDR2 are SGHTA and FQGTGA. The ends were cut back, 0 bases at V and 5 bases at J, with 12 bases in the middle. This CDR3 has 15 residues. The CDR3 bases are TGTGCCAGCAGCTTAACGGGGGGGCCAAGAGATACGCAGTATTTT. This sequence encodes CASSLTGGPRDTQYF.

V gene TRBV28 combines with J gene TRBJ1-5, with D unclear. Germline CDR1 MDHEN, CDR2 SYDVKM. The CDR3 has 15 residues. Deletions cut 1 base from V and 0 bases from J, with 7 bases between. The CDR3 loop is CASSLLSNSNQPQHF. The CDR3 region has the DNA TGTGCCAGCAGTTTATTGAGTAATAGCAATCAGCCCCAGCATTTT.

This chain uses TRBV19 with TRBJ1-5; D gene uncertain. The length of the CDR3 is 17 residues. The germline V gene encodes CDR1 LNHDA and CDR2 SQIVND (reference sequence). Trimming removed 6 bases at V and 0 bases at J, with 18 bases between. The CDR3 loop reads CASSPRSLGGSNQPQHF. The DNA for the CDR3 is TGTGCCAGTAGCCCTAGGTCCTTGGGAGGTAGCAATCAGCCCCAGCATTTT.

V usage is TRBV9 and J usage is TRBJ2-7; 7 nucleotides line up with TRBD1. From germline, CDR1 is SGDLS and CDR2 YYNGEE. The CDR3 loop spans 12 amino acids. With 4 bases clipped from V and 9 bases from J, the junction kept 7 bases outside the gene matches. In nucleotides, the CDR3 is TGTGCCAGCAGCCAGACAGGGTTGGTGCAGTACTTC. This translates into CASSQTGLVQYF.

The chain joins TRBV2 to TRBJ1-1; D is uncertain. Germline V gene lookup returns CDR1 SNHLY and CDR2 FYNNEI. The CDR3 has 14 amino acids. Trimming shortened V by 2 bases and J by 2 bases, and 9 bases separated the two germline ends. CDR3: CASSEIKPNTEAFF. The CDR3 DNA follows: TGTGCCAGCAGTGAAATTAAGCCCAACACTGAAGCTTTCTTT. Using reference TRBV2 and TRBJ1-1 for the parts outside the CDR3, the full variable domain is EPEVTQTPSHQVTQMGQEVILRCVPISNHLYFYWYRQILGQKVEFLVSFYNNEISEKSEIFDDQFSVERPDGSNFTLKIRSTKLEDSAMYFCASSEIKPNTEAFFGQGTRLTVV.

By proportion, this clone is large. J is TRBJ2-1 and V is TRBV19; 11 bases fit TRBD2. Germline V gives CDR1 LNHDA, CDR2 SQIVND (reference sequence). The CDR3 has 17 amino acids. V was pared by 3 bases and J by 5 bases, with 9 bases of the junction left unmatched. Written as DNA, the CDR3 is TGTGCCAGTAGTATCCCACTTCTAGCGGGGGGCCACAATGAGCAGTTCTTC. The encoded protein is CASSIPLLAGGHNEQFF.

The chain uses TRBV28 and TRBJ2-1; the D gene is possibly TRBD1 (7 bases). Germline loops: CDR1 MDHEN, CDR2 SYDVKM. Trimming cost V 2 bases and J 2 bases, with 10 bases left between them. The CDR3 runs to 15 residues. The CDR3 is CASSLGGGTYNEQFF. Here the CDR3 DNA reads TGTGCCAGCAGTTTAGGAGGGGGCACCTACAATGAGCAGTTCTTC.

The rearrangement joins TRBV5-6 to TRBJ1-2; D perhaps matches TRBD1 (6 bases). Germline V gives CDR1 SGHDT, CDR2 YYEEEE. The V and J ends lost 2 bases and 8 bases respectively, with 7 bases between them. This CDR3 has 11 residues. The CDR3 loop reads CASSLTGGYTF. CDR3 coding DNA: TGTGCCAGCAGCTTAACAGGGGGCTACACCTTC. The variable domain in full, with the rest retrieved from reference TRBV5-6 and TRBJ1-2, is DAGVTQSPTHLIKTRGQQVTLRCSPKSGHDTVSWYQQALGQGPQFIFQYYEEEERQRGNFPDRFSGHQFPNYSSELNVNALLLGDSALYLCASSLTGGYTFGSGTRLTVV.

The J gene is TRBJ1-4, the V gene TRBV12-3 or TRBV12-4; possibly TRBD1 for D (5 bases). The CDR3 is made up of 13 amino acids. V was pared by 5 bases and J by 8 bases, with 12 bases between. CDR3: CASSGGRTEKLFF. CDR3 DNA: TGTGCCAGCAGTGGGGGGAGGACGGAAAAACTGTTTTTT.

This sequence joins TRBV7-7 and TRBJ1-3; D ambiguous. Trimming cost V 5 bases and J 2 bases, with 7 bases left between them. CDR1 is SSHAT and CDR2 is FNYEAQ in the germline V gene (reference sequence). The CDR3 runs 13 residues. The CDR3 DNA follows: TGTGCCAGCAGCCACGGGACTGGAAACACCATATATTTT. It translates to CASSHGTGNTIYF. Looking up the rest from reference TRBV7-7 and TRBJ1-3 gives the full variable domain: GAGVSQSPRYKVTKRGQDVTLRCDPISSHATLYWYQQALGQGPEFLTYFNYEAQPDKSGLPSDRFSAERPEGSISTLTIQRTEQRDSAMYRCASSHGTGNTIYFGEGSWLTVV.

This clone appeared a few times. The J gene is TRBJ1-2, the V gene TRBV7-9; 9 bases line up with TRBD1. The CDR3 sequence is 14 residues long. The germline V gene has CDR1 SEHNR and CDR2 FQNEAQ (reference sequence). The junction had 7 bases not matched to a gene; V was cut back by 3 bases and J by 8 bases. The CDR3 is CASSLTGGQEGYTF. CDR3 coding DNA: TGTGCCAGCAGCTTGACAGGGGGGCAGGAAGGCTACACCTTC.

The CDR3 protein is CASSITGGETQYF. In DNA form, the CDR3 reads TGTGCCAGCAGCATTACAGGGGGCGAGACCCAGTACTTC. This sequence joins TRBV7-3 and TRBJ2-5, with 9 bases matching TRBD1. Germline CDR1 reads SGHTA; CDR2 reads FQGTGA. The CDR3 has 13 residues. Germline trimming cut 5 bases from V and 5 bases from J; bases unmatched to any gene: 3.

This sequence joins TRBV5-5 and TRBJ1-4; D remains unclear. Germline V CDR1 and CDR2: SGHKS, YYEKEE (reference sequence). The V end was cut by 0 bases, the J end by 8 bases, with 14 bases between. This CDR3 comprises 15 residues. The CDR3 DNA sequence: TGTGCCAGCAGCTTGGCCGTGGCGGGCGGGGAAAAACTGTTTTTT. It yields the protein CASSLAVAGGEKLFF.

The CDR3 here is CASRTSLGTSGLNEQFF. CDR3 DNA: TGTGCCAGCAGGACCTCATTAGGGACTAGCGGACTCAATGAGCAGTTCTTC. V and J are TRBV28 and TRBJ2-1; TRBD2 agrees at 11 bases. V gave up 6 bases and J gave up 6 bases; unmatched junction bases: 13. Germline V CDR1 and CDR2: MDHEN, SYDVKM. The CDR3 spans 17 residues. Full variable domain (outside the CDR3, taken from reference TRBV28 and TRBJ2-1): DVKVTQSSRYLVKRTGEKVFLECVQDMDHENMFWYRQDPGLGLRLIYFSYDVKMKEKGDIPEGYSVSREKKERFSLILESASTNQTSMYLCASRTSLGTSGLNEQFFGPGTRLTVL.

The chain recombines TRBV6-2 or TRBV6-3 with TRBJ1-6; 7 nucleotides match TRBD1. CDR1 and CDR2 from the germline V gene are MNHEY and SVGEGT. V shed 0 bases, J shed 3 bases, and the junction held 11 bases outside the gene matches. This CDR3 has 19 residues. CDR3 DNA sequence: TGTGCCAGCAGTTACTCGAGGTTTCAAGACAGGGACTATAATTCACCCCTCCACTTT. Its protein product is CASSYSRFQDRDYNSPLHF.

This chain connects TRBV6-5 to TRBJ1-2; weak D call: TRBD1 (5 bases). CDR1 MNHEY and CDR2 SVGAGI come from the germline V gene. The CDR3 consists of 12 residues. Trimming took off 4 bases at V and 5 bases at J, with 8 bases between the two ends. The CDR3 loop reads CASSSGVYGYTF. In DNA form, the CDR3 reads TGTGCCAGCAGTTCGGGGGTTTATGGCTACACCTTC.

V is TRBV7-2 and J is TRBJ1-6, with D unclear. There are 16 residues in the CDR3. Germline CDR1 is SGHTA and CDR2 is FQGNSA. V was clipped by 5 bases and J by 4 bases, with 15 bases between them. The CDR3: CASSLNPSGYNSPLHF. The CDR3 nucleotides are TGTGCCAGCAGCCTTAACCCTTCGGGTTATAATTCACCCCTCCACTTT. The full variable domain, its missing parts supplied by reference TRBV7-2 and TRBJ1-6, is GAGVSQSPSNKVTEKGKDVELRCDPISGHTALYWYRQSLGQGLEFLIYFQGNSAPDKSGLPSDRFSAERTGGSVSTLTIQRTQQEDSAVYLCASSLNPSGYNSPLHFGNGTRLTVT.